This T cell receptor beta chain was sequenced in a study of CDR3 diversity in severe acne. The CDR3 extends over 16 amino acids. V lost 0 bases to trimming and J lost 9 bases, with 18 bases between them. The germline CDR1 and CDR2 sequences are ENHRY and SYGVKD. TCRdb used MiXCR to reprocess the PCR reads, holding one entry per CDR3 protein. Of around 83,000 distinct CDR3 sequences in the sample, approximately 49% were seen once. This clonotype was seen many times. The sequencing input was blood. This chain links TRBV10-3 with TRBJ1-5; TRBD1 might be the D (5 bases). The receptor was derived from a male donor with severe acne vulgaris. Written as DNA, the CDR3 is TGTGCCATCAGTGAGTCCTCGGGGCAGGATTCACTGCCCCAGCATTTT. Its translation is CAISESSGQDSLPQHF.